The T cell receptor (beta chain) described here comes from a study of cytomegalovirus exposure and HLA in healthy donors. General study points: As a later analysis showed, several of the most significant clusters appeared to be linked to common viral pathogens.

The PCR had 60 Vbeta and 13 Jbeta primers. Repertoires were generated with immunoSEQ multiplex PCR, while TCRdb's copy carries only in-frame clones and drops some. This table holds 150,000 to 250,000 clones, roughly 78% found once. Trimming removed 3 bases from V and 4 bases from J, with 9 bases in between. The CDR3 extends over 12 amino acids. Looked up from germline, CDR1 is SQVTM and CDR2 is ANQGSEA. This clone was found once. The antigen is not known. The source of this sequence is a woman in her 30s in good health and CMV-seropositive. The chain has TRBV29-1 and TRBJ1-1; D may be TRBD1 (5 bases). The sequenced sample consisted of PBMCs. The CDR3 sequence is CSVDYRGTEAFF. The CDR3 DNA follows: TGCAGCGTTGATTATAGGGGCACTGAAGCTTTCTTT.